These 31 T cell receptor beta chains came from one sample sequenced in a study of blood T cell repertoires in COVID-19. The repertoire was sequenced with immunoSEQ multiplex PCR; TCRdb's copy has only in-frame clones and lacks some. The profile shows approximately 210,000 clones, about 88% of them singletons. The sample consisted of peripheral blood. The receptors were sampled from a human donor in a cohort sampled during active COVID-19.

The rearrangement joins TRBV6-2 or TRBV6-3 to TRBJ2-3; 7 bases line up with TRBD1. This CDR3 spans 13 amino acids. The germline CDR1 and CDR2 sequences are MNHEY and SVGEGT. V was pared by 6 bases and J by 4 bases, with 4 bases of the junction left unmatched. The CDR3 here is CASSRDSPDTQYF. The DNA of the CDR3 is TGTGCCAGCAGCCGGGACAGCCCAGATACGCAGTATTTT.

V and J are TRBV4-3 and TRBJ1-5; D remains unclear. From germline, CDR1 is LGHNA and CDR2 YSLEER. Trimming took off 0 bases at V and 4 bases at J, with 10 bases between the two ends. The CDR3 totals 15 residues. CDR3 DNA sequence: TGCGCCAGCAGCCAAGATCATGCAGGAAATCAGCCCCAGCATTTT. It encodes CASSQDHAGNQPQHF.

This clone has a single count. V and J are TRBV6-5 and TRBJ2-1, with TRBD2 identical over 7 bases. The CDR3 consists of 15 residues. Looked up from germline, CDR1 is MNHEY and CDR2 is SVGAGI. V gave up 0 bases and J gave up 8 bases; unmatched junction bases: 7. CDR3 DNA: TGTGCCAGCAGTTACTCGGGGGGAGGGTACGATGAGCAGTTCTTC. Amino acids: CASSYSGGGYDEQFF.

This rearrangement joins TRBV15 to TRBJ2-7; 12 positions match TRBD2. Germline lookup yields CDR1 LNHNV and CDR2 YYDKDF (reference sequence). V dropped 1 base and J dropped 5; count of bases not matched to a gene: 6. The CDR3 is made up of 16 amino acids. CDR3 in amino acids: CATSRAPSGRGDEQYF. Here the CDR3 DNA reads TGTGCCACCAGCAGAGCCCCTAGCGGGAGGGGGGACGAGCAGTACTTC. Combining the CDR3 with reference TRBV15 and TRBJ2-7 gives the whole variable domain DAMVIQNPRYQVTQFGKPVTLSCSQTLNHNVMYWYQQKSSQAPKLLFHYYDKDFNNEADTPDNFQSRRPNTSFCFLDIRSPGLGDTAMYLCATSRAPSGRGDEQYFGPGTRLTVT.

The gene calls are TRBV12-3 or TRBV12-4 and TRBJ2-1, with 10 bases aligning to TRBD2. This CDR3 contains 11 residues. Trimming cost V 8 bases and J 15 bases; bases outside gene matches: 7. The CDR3 DNA is TGTGCCAGCTCATCTAGCGGGAGTCCGTTCTTC. Translation gives CASSSSGSPFF.

The chain is built from TRBV3-1 (or the pseudogene TRBV3-2) and TRBJ1-5, with 8 positions matching TRBD1. Germline V gives CDR1 LGHDT, CDR2 YNNKEL (reference sequence). This CDR3 region has 19 residues. The V and J ends lost 1 base and 5 bases, in that order; junction bases with no gene match: 16. The CDR3 DNA reads as TGTGCCAGCAGCCAAGGTTCTGGGACAGGTTGCGAGAAGGATCAGCCCCAGCATTTT. Its protein is CASSQGSGTGCEKDQPQHF.

The rearrangement joins TRBV27 to TRBJ2-6, with a possible D match to TRBD2 (6 bases). Germline V lookup: CDR1 MNHEY, CDR2 SMNVEV (reference sequence). Trimming stripped 4 bases from V and 0 bases from J, with 16 bases between. This CDR3 comprises 18 residues. The CDR3 sequence is CASSYSAGRISGANVLTF. CDR3 DNA: TGTGCCAGCAGTTACTCCGCGGGACGCATCTCTGGGGCCAACGTCCTGACTTTC.

The genes are TRBV4-3 and TRBJ2-2; a weak D match, TRBD2 (6 bases). The CDR3 runs to 16 residues. Germline CDR1 is LGHNA and CDR2 is YSLEER. V shed 1 base and J shed 1 base, with 10 bases lying between them. DNA for the CDR3: TGCGCCAGCAGCCAAGCGGGACTGTTGAACACCGGGGAGCTGTTTTTT. Amino acids: CASSQAGLLNTGELFF.

The genes are TRBV4-1 and TRBJ2-3, with D possibly being TRBD1 (6 bases). Looked up from germline, CDR1 is MGHRA and CDR2 is YSYEKL. The CDR3 contains 16 residues. V gave up 1 base and J gave up 0 bases, with 11 bases separating them. CDR3 nucleotide sequence: TGCGCCAGCAGCCAAGTAGGGGGATCTAGCACAGATACGCAGTATTTT. Translated: CASSQVGGSSTDTQYF.

The CDR3 bases are TGTGCCAGCAGCTTAATATCCCTAGCGGCCCTGGATCAGTTCTTC. Its translation: CASSLISLAALDQFF. The chain combines TRBV7-9 with TRBJ2-1; 7 bases are a match to TRBD2. Germline V gives CDR1 SEHNR, CDR2 FQNEAQ (reference sequence). This CDR3 comprises 15 residues. With V trimmed by 2 bases and J by 13 bases, 14 bases remained unmatched.

V is TRBV19 and J is TRBJ1-5, with 7 positions matching TRBD1. This CDR3 is 15 amino acids long. The trim removed 5 bases at V and 2 bases at J, leaving 6 bases unmatched. Germline-derived CDR1 and CDR2 are LNHDA and SQIVND (reference sequence). The CDR3 sequence is CASSGQAKRNQPQHF. DNA of the CDR3: TGTGCCAGTAGTGGACAGGCGAAGCGCAATCAGCCCCAGCATTTT.

The genes are TRBV4-3 and TRBJ2-1, with 11 bases fitting TRBD1. J was trimmed by 6 bases and V by 0 bases; bases with no gene match: 10. The CDR3 runs 18 residues. Germline-derived CDR1 and CDR2 are LGHNA and YSLEER. The CDR3 DNA reads TGCGCCAGCAGCCAAGATAGTTCTCCCGGGACAGGGGGCAATGAGCAGTTCTTC. Protein: CASSQDSSPGTGGNEQFF.

Written as DNA, the CDR3 is TGTGCCAGCAGCTTAAATTCGGCAGGGTTGGGTGAGCAGTTCTTC. It codes for CASSLNSAGLGEQFF. The chain carries TRBV7-2 and TRBJ2-1; D may be TRBD1 (5 bases). Germline CDR1 and CDR2: SGHTA and FQGNSA. V gave up 2 bases and J gave up 9 bases, with 17 bases separating them. The length of the CDR3 is 15 residues.

This clone was seen a handful of times. The chain links TRBV4-3 to TRBJ2-4, with D possibly matching TRBD2 (5 bases). The CDR3 runs to 20 residues. V lost 1 base and J lost 3, with 25 bases in between. The germline CDR1 and CDR2 sequences are LGHNA and YSLEER. This CDR3 reads CASSQGSAGETGISKNIQYF. CDR3 sequence (DNA): TGCGCCAGCAGCCAAGGAAGCGCAGGAGAGACGGGGATTAGCAAAAACATTCAGTACTTC.

Only one count was recorded for this clone. The chain links TRBV7-2 to TRBJ2-3; TRBD2 is a possible D gene (6 bases). Between the trimmed V and J ends, which lost 3 bases and 2 bases, there was a span of 9 bases. CDR1 is SGHTA, CDR2 FQGNSA, per germline. The CDR3 consists of 14 residues. The CDR3 nucleotides read TGTGCCAGCAGCTTGCGGGATCCCACAGATACGCAGTATTTT. This gives the protein CASSLRDPTDTQYF.

This clone is a singleton in its sample. The rearrangement uses TRBV24-1 and TRBJ2-2; 8 nucleotides line up with TRBD1. Germline loops: CDR1 KGHDR, CDR2 SFDVKD. The CDR3 length is 16 residues. J lost 1 base, V lost 4 bases, and 4 bases had no gene match. CDR3 nucleotide sequence: TGTGCCACCAGTGACCGAGGGACAGGGAACACCGGGGAGCTGTTTTTT. This encodes CATSDRGTGNTGELFF.

With respect to this clone: This CDR3 is also generated by other DNA sequences in the sample. The genes are TRBV20-1 and TRBJ2-1, with TRBD1 identical over 7 bases. Unmatched junction bases numbered 6, after V lost 3 bases and J lost 4 bases. Germline V gene data show CDR1 as DFQATT and CDR2 as SNEGSKA (reference sequence). The CDR3 covers 14 residues. The CDR3 loop reads CSASRQGVYNEQFF. CDR3 DNA: TGCAGTGCTAGTCGGCAGGGGGTTTACAATGAGCAGTTCTTC.

This sequence joins TRBV7-9 and TRBJ2-7, with a tentative D call TRBD2 (5 bases). The V end lost 6 bases, the J end lost 6 bases, and 9 bases lay between the germline ends. There are 11 residues in the CDR3. CDR1 is SEHNR, CDR2 FQNEAQ, per germline (reference sequence). The DNA of the CDR3 is TGTGCCAGCAGTTCGGGGAGCGAGCAGTACTTC. Encoded protein: CASSSGSEQYF.

The gene calls are TRBV19 and TRBJ2-2; no clear D gene. V gave up 5 bases and J gave up 0 bases, with 13 bases separating them. The CDR3 length is 16 residues. Germline lookup yields CDR1 LNHDA and CDR2 SQIVND (reference sequence). CDR3 residues: CASSLRGFSNTGELFF. The CDR3 DNA sequence: TGTGCCAGTAGTTTGCGAGGCTTCTCGAACACCGGGGAGCTGTTTTTT.

The chain joins TRBV6-1 to TRBJ2-7; 7 nucleotides match TRBD1. Germline values: CDR1 MNHNS, CDR2 SASEGT. V trimming: 2 bases; J trimming: 6 bases; junction bases outside the gene matches: 4. CDR3 size: 13 residues. This CDR3 is CASSEKQGFEQYF. CDR3 DNA: TGTGCCAGCAGTGAAAAACAGGGGTTCGAGCAGTACTTC.

The genes are TRBV3-1 (or the pseudogene TRBV3-2) and TRBJ1-4; D is unclear. Germline lookup yields CDR1 LGHDT and CDR2 YNNKEL (reference sequence). Trimming removed 4 bases from V and 3 bases from J, with 18 bases in between. This CDR3 contains 17 residues. CDR3 nucleotides: TGTGCCAGCAGCCTCGGTGGGCAGGCTCGCCCTAATGAAAAACTGTTTTTT. Protein: CASSLGGQARPNEKLFF.

This clone was seen once. This chain uses TRBV5-1 with TRBJ2-1, with TRBD2 matching over 11 bases. The junction had 11 bases not matched to a gene; V was cut back by 7 bases and J by 8 bases. This CDR3 spans 15 amino acids. CDR1 is SGHRS and CDR2 is YFSETQ in the germline V gene. The CDR3 DNA sequence: TGCGCCAGCGAAGATACTAGCGGGAGTATCGATGAGCAGTTCTTC. As protein: CASEDTSGSIDEQFF.

The chain links TRBV7-2 to TRBJ2-3; 10 nucleotides agree with TRBD2. Trimming at V came to 4 bases and at J to 0 bases, leaving 7 bases not matched to a gene. This CDR3 spans 17 amino acids. The germline V gene encodes CDR1 SGHTA and CDR2 FQGNSA. The CDR3 reads CASSYPGLALSTDTQYF. CDR3 DNA: TGTGCCAGCAGCTATCCGGGACTAGCGCTTAGCACAGATACGCAGTATTTT.

This chain links TRBV2 with TRBJ2-7, with D tentatively TRBD2 (5 bases). The V and J ends lost 6 bases and 3 bases respectively, with 9 bases between them. This CDR3 contains 12 residues. The germline V gene has CDR1 SNHLY and CDR2 FYNNEI. This CDR3 is CASRDGNYEQYF. In DNA, the CDR3 is TGTGCCAGCAGGGACGGGAACTACGAGCAGTACTTC. The entire variable domain, with the rest obtained from reference TRBV2 and TRBJ2-7, is as follows: EPEVTQTPSHQVTQMGQEVILRCVPISNHLYFYWYRQILGQKVEFLVSFYNNEISEKSEIFDDQFSVERPDGSNFTLKIRSTKLEDSAMYFCASRDGNYEQYFGPGTRLTVT.

The chain couples TRBV18 to TRBJ1-3; D remains ambiguous. Germline CDR1 KGHSH, CDR2 LQKENI. V lost 2 bases and J 4 bases, leaving 9 bases between the germline ends. The CDR3 is 14 residues long. The CDR3 sequence is CASSPAGLGNTIYF. CDR3 sequence (DNA): TGTGCCAGCTCACCAGCGGGCCTAGGAAACACCATATATTTT.

This chain links TRBV5-1 with TRBJ2-3; 12 bases agree with TRBD1. The germline CDR1 and CDR2 sequences are SGHRS and YFSETQ. The CDR3 covers 17 residues. With V trimmed by 3 bases and J by 5 bases, 10 bases remained unmatched. The CDR3 DNA sequence: TGCGCCAGCAGCTACCCCCCGGGACAGGGGGCTGGAGATACGCAGTATTTT. This sequence encodes CASSYPPGQGAGDTQYF.

The CDR3 sequence: CASSPEVTEAFF. The CDR3 region has the DNA TGTGCCAGCAGCCCCGAGGTCACTGAAGCTTTCTTT. This chain uses TRBV7-6 with TRBJ1-1, with no clear D. V shed 5 bases and J shed 4 bases, with 8 bases lying between them. Germline V lookup: CDR1 SGHVS, CDR2 FNYEAQ. The CDR3 runs 12 residues. Combining the CDR3 with reference TRBV7-6 and TRBJ1-1 gives the whole variable domain GAGVSQSPRYKVTKRGQDVALRCDPISGHVSLYWYRQALGQGPEFLTYFNYEAQQDKSGLPNDRFSAERPEGSISTLTIQRTEQRDSAMYRCASSPEVTEAFFGQGTRLTVV.

The chain has TRBV7-8 and TRBJ2-3, with D possibly being TRBD2 (6 bases). This CDR3 contains 16 residues. Germline V gene data show CDR1 as SGHVS and CDR2 as FQNEAQ. Trimming removed 5 bases at V and 6 bases at J, with 21 bases between. The CDR3 loop is CASSPGLSTWGDTQYF. The CDR3 bases are TGTGCCAGCAGCCCGGGACTCTCCACCTGGGGGGATACGCAGTATTTT.

This clone was counted only a few times. The chain has TRBV10-3 and TRBJ1-6, with a tentative D call TRBD1 (6 bases). Germline CDR1 is ENHRY and CDR2 is SYGVKD. Trimming took 0 bases from V and 8 from J, leaving 14 bases between them. The CDR3 consists of 16 residues. This chain's CDR3 is CAISESGFRGHSPLHF. Written as DNA, the CDR3 is TGTGCCATCAGTGAGTCCGGGTTCAGGGGTCATTCACCCCTCCACTTT.

The chain uses TRBV27 and TRBJ2-5; 9 bases map to TRBD1. This CDR3 has 15 residues. J was trimmed by 5 bases and V by 5 bases; bases with no gene match: 9. Looked up from germline, CDR1 is MNHEY and CDR2 is SMNVEV (reference sequence). CDR3: CASSPDRGWRETQYF. DNA of the CDR3: TGTGCCAGCAGTCCCGACAGGGGGTGGAGGGAGACCCAGTACTTC.

The count of this clone is one. The rearrangement links TRBV2 to TRBJ2-3; weak D call: TRBD2 (6 bases). Germline values: CDR1 SNHLY, CDR2 FYNNEI. The CDR3 totals 13 residues. The V end was cut by 6 bases, the J end by 2 bases, with 9 bases between. Here the CDR3 reads CASRGGFTDTQYF. DNA of the CDR3: TGTGCCAGCAGGGGGGGATTCACAGATACGCAGTATTTT.